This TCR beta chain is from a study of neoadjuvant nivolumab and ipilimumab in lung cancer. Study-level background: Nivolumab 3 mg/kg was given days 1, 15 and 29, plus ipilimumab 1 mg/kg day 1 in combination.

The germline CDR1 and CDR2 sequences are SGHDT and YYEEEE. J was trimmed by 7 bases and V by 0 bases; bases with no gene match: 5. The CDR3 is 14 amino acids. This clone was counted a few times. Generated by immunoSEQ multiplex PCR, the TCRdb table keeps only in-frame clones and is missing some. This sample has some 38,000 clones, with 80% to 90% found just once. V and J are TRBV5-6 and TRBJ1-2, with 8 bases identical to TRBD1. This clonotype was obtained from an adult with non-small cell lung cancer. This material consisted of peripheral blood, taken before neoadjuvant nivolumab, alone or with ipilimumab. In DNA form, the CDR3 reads TGTGCCAGCAGCTTGGTGGACAGGGAAGTTGGCTACACCTTC. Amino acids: CASSLVDREVGYTF.